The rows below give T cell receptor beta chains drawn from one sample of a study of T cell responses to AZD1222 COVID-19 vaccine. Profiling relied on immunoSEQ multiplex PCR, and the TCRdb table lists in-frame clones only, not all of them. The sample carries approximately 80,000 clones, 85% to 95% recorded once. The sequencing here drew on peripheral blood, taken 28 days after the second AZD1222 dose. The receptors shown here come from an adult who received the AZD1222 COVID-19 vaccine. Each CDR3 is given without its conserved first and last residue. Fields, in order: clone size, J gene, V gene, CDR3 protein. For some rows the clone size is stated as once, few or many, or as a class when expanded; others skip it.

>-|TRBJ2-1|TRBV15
ATSTTGTDSYNEQF
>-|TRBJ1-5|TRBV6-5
ASGVGGNQPQH
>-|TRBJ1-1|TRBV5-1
ASSPAWGTEAF
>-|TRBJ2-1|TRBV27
ASSLSGREQF
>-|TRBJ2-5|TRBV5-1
ASSPGRIQETQY
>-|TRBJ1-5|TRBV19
ASSLRQGRDQPQH
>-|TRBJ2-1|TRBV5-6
ASSVQVNYYNEQF
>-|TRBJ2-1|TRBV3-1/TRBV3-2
ASSQTPGLAGGQKEF
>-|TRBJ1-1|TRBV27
ASSGGLSTEAF
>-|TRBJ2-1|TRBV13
ASSLGGQRQSNSDNEQF
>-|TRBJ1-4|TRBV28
ASRAGTFRTEKLF
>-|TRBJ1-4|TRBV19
ASRTRAMGEKLF
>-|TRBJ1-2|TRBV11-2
ASSLGGGMPSTNYGYT
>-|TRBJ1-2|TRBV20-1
SAREGEGYT
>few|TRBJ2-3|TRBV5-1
ASSTGLALEDTQY
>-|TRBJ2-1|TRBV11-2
ASSFRPGNGNEQF
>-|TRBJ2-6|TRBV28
ASYSSSGANVLT
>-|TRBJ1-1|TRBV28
ASRGQVVREAF
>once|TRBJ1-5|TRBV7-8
ASRAGLNQPQH
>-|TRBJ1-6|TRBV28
ASSPNAPLH
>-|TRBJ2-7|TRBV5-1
ASSLVGLAGAEQY
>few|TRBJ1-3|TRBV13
ASSAPGLGNTIY
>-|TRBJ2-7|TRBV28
ASSFLGQLYEQY
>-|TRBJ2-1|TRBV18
ASSPDIRDPSHF
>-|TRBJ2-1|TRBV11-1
ASSLARTDRYEQF
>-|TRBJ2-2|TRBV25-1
ASSPAPAGELF
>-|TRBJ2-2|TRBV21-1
ASSKVYTGELF
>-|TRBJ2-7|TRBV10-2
ASSELFEQY
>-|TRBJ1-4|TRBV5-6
ASSLGQGLEKLF
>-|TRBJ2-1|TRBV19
ASSTPGLAGLNEQF
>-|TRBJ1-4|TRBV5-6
ASSPVIPAEKLF